A single sample gave rise to the 22 T cell receptor beta chains below, sequenced in a study of CD8 T cells in ankylosing spondylitis (dated by TCRdb to about 2017). The library was obtained by 5' RACE. These reads were obtained on an Illumina HiSeq 2500. TCRdb reran the public reads through fastp at Q25 and MiXCR, keeping productive beta chains. Records with the same CDR3 protein are collapsed into one entry carrying the most frequent genes and DNA. The sample has 150,000 to 200,000 distinct CDR3 sequences on record, roughly 13% of them singletons. Clones ranked in the top ten supply roughly 11% of the sample. Input material: blood, either unsorted or a sorted T cell fraction (not recorded which). All receptors come from a female donor with ankylosing spondylitis or in good health (not recorded which).

The sample holds many counts of this clonotype. The chain carries TRBV27 and TRBJ1-2; 11 nucleotides match TRBD1. Losses at the gene ends were 5 bases for V and 2 bases for J; bases not matched to a gene: 4. The CDR3 runs 15 residues. From germline, CDR1 is MNHEY and CDR2 SMNVEV (reference sequence). Here the CDR3 reads CASSQRTGGNYGYTF. The CDR3 region has the DNA TGTGCCAGCAGTCAGAGGACAGGGGGCAACTATGGCTACACCTTC.

In this sample, this clonotype turned up many times. The rearrangement links TRBV29-1 to TRBJ2-1; 7 positions match TRBD1. Germline-derived CDR1 and CDR2 are SQVTM and ANQGSEA. The CDR3 runs to 12 residues. J was trimmed by 10 bases and V by 2 bases; bases with no gene match: 5. CDR3 amino acids: CSVEKGTEEQFF. The CDR3 DNA sequence: TGCAGCGTTGAAAAGGGGACAGAAGAGCAGTTCTTC.

Many counts were recorded for this clonotype. The chain links TRBV20-1 to TRBJ2-1, with 7 bases that match TRBD2. The CDR3 runs to 13 residues. CDR1 DFQATT and CDR2 SNEGSKA come from the germline V gene (reference sequence). This CDR3 is CSPLADSYNEQFF. Here the CDR3 DNA reads TGCAGCCCCCTAGCGGACTCCTACAATGAGCAGTTCTTC.

This clonotype came up many times. The V gene is TRBV2, the J gene TRBJ2-3; D is unclear. Germline values: CDR1 SNHLY, CDR2 FYNNEI. Trimming took 0 bases from V and 0 from J, leaving 7 bases between them. This CDR3 comprises 15 residues. CDR3 sequence: CASSEARASTDTQYF. CDR3 nucleotide sequence: TGTGCCAGCAGTGAAGCTAGGGCTAGCACAGATACGCAGTATTTT. Based on the CDR3 plus reference TRBV2 and TRBJ2-3, the full variable domain is EPEVTQTPSHQVTQMGQEVILRCVPISNHLYFYWYRQILGQKVEFLVSFYNNEISEKSEIFDDQFSVERPDGSNFTLKIRSTKLEDSAMYFCASSEARASTDTQYFGPGTRLTVL.

This clonotype was seen at least ten times. Here the CDR3 DNA reads TGTGCCTGGTCCTTCGGGCTCAAACTTCAGCCCCAGCATTTT. It translates to CAWSFGLKLQPQHF. The V and J genes are TRBV30 and TRBJ1-5; D is uncertain. The V and J ends lost 5 bases and 6 bases respectively, with 17 bases between them. The CDR3 extends over 14 amino acids. Germline V gene sequence: CDR1 GTSNPN, CDR2 SVGIG (reference sequence).

This sequence joins TRBV5-1 and TRBJ1-1; 7 positions match TRBD1. The CDR3 runs to 14 residues. Losses at the gene ends were 4 bases for V and 4 bases for J; bases not matched to a gene: 7. Germline V gives CDR1 SGHRS, CDR2 YFSETQ. Here the CDR3 DNA reads TGCGCCAGCAGCCAGGGGGTCCTGGGCACTGAAGCTTTCTTT. Its protein is CASSQGVLGTEAFF.

Many counts were recorded for this clonotype. The chain recombines TRBV5-1 with TRBJ1-1, with unresolved D. The CDR3 sequence is 13 residues long. With 4 bases removed from V and 8 bases from J, the gap between germline ends came to 15 bases. Germline-derived CDR1 and CDR2 are SGHRS and YFSETQ. The CDR3 DNA reads as TGCGCCAGCAGCGAGCCCGAGACACTCGAAGCTTTCTTT. This encodes CASSEPETLEAFF.

This clonotype was seen ten or more times. This chain links TRBV2 with TRBJ1-4; D gene ambiguous. V lost 8 bases to trimming and J lost 8 bases, with 12 bases between them. The CDR3 covers 12 residues. Germline CDR1 is SNHLY and CDR2 is FYNNEI. The CDR3 sequence: CASGGGPEKLFF. The CDR3 nucleotides read TGTGCCAGCGGTGGTGGACCCGAAAAACTGTTTTTT.

This clonotype was picked up many times. The gene calls are TRBV3-1 and TRBJ2-1; TRBD1 or TRBD2 may be the D gene (5 bases each). V was pared by 1 base and J by 6 bases, with 16 bases between. The CDR3 is 16 residues long. Germline V gene lookup returns CDR1 LGHDT and CDR2 YNNKEL (reference sequence). The CDR3 bases are TGTGCCAGCAGCCAAGCCCCGCCGGGGCAAGTCAATGAGCAGTTCTTC. Amino acid sequence: CASSQAPPGQVNEQFF.

Regarding this clonotype: A much larger clone is a single base away; this may be a read error. The rearrangement uses TRBV11-2 and TRBJ2-1; no clear D. The V end lost 7 bases, the J end lost 8 bases, and 12 bases lay between the germline ends. The length of the CDR3 is 12 residues. CDR1 is SGHAT and CDR2 is FQNNGV in the germline V gene. CDR3 residues: CASTLELDEQFF. Written as DNA, the CDR3 is TGTGCCAGCACCCTCGAACTTGATGAGCAGTTCTTC.

Points on this clonotype: A much larger clone differs from this one at a single base, so this may be a read error. This sequence joins TRBV10-3 and TRBJ2-2, with a tentative D call TRBD1 (5 bases). Germline CDR1 is ENHRY and CDR2 is SYGVKD. The CDR3 sequence is 17 residues long. The DNA of the CDR3 is TGTGCCATCGGTGAAGTTAAAGGGCAGGGTCGCACCGGGGAGCTGTTTTTT. Amino acid sequence: CAIGEVKGQGRTGELFF.

This clonotype was seen more than once but under ten times. This chain uses TRBV3-1 with TRBJ2-7; 9 nucleotides match TRBD2. The V gene's germline CDR1 is LGHDT and CDR2 YNNKEL (reference sequence). CDR3 length: 16 amino acids. The J segment lost 2 bases and the V segment lost 2 bases, leaving 7 bases of the junction unmatched. CDR3: CASSQSSGTRAYEQYF. Written as DNA, the CDR3 is TGTGCCAGCAGCCAATCTAGCGGGACTAGGGCCTACGAGCAGTACTTC.

This clonotype was seen repeatedly, ten times or more. The chain combines TRBV5-6 with TRBJ2-5; tentative D call: TRBD1 (5 bases). Trimming removed 2 bases at V and 9 bases at J, with 20 bases between. The CDR3 is made up of 15 amino acids. Germline V gives CDR1 SGHDT, CDR2 YYEEEE. As DNA, the CDR3 is TGTGCCAGCAGCTTCCTACAACGACCAACCAGGGCCCAGTACTTC. This sequence encodes CASSFLQRPTRAQYF. Full variable domain (remainder filled in from reference TRBV5-6 and TRBJ2-5): DAGVTQSPTHLIKTRGQQVTLRCSPKSGHDTVSWYQQALGQGPQFIFQYYEEEERQRGNFPDRFSGHQFPNYSSELNVNALLLGDSALYLCASSFLQRPTRAQYFGPGTRLLVL.

For this clonotype: A much larger clone differs from this one at a single base, so this may be a read error. The rearrangement links TRBV6-2 or TRBV6-3 to TRBJ2-1, with 15 bases lining up with TRBD2. From germline, CDR1 is MNHEY and CDR2 SVGEGT. This CDR3 has 15 residues. The CDR3 sequence is CTSRGLAGGGNEQFF. In DNA, the CDR3 is TGTACCAGCAGAGGACTAGCGGGAGGGGGGAATGAGCAGTTCTTC.

This clonotype came up many times. V usage is TRBV3-1 and J usage is TRBJ2-7, with 7 positions matching TRBD1. CDR1 and CDR2 from the germline V gene are LGHDT and YNNKEL (reference sequence). J lost 1 base, V lost 7 bases, and 4 bases had no gene match. The CDR3 extends over 13 amino acids. The CDR3 spells CASTSTGSYEQYF. CDR3 nucleotides: TGTGCCAGCACCTCGACAGGGTCCTACGAGCAGTACTTC.

The chain employs TRBV6-1 and TRBJ2-3; 8 bases fit TRBD2. CDR3 length: 16 residues. CDR1 and CDR2 from the germline V gene are MNHNS and SASEGT. Unmatched junction bases numbered 14, after V lost 7 bases and J lost 5 bases. The CDR3 protein is CASTESGGGMKDTQYF. The CDR3 DNA sequence: TGTGCCAGCACCGAGAGCGGGGGAGGGATGAAAGATACGCAGTATTTT.

This clonotype was detected a few times. The chain has TRBV4-2 and TRBJ1-1, with TRBD1 identical over 7 bases. There are 17 residues in the CDR3. Germline V gene lookup returns CDR1 LGHNA and CDR2 YNFKEQ. Trimming removed 1 base from V and 4 bases from J; junction bases left unmatched: 12. The CDR3 reads CASSQAQGVILGTEAFF. The CDR3 coding sequence is TGTGCCAGCAGCCAAGCCCAGGGGGTCATATTAGGCACTGAAGCTTTCTTT.

Ten or more counts support this clonotype. The J gene is TRBJ2-4, the V gene TRBV5-1; D unresolved. There are 16 residues in the CDR3. Germline assignment: CDR1 SGHRS and CDR2 YFSETQ. With 0 bases removed from V and 0 bases from J, the gap between germline ends came to 10 bases. CDR3 bases: TGCGCCAGCAGCTTGGAGCCAACATTAGCCAAAAACATTCAGTACTTC. The encoded protein is CASSLEPTLAKNIQYF.

This clonotype was observed many times. Here the CDR3 reads CASSLSVEGEQYF. The CDR3 DNA reads as TGTGCCAGCTCACTAAGCGTGGAAGGCGAGCAGTACTTC. The chain couples TRBV18 to TRBJ2-7; D uncertain. Trimming shortened V by 4 bases and J by 6 bases, and 13 bases separated the two germline ends. The CDR3 contains 13 residues. Per germline, CDR1 KGHSH and CDR2 LQKENI.

Here the CDR3 DNA reads TGTGCCAGCAGAGAGACGCGGCAGGGGTATCAGCCCCAGCATTTT. Translating gives CASRETRQGYQPQHF. The chain links TRBV12-3 or TRBV12-4 to TRBJ1-5, with D tentatively TRBD1 (6 bases). V lost 6 bases and J lost 5, with 17 bases in between. The CDR3 is made up of 15 amino acids.

This clonotype was counted ten times or more. The rearrangement links TRBV27 to TRBJ1-2; tentative D call: TRBD1 (6 bases). The length of the CDR3 is 15 residues. The V and J ends lost 5 bases and 0 bases respectively, with 13 bases between them. Germline V lookup: CDR1 MNHEY, CDR2 SMNVEV (reference sequence). Here the CDR3 DNA reads TGTGCCAGCAGTCCCAGGGGACGAGCTAACTATGGCTACACCTTC. Translated: CASSPRGRANYGYTF.

This clonotype has ten or more counts. The chain carries TRBV29-1 and TRBJ1-2; unclear D gene. Per germline, CDR1 SQVTM and CDR2 ANQGSEA. This CDR3 is 15 amino acids long. Trimming removed 6 bases at V and 4 bases at J, with 21 bases between. The CDR3, as DNA: TGCAGCGTGATTTACTCAGACCGGCGGGGCTATGGCTACACCTTC. This encodes CSVIYSDRRGYGYTF.